One sample yielded the 12 T cell receptor beta chains listed below, sequenced in a study of T-cell reconstitution after alpha-beta-depleted transplantation in children (dated by TCRdb to 2016 to 2017). Explained via the paper, the treatment or condition label denotes: allogeneic hematopoietic cell transplantation with graft depleted of TCRalphabeta T cells and CD19 B cells. Library preparation employed PCR. The sequencer listed for this sample is Illumina HiSeq 2500. Molecular barcoding was employed in the preparation of TCR libraries, with unique molecular identifiers being used to normalize TCRbeta repertoire quantification. TCRdb itself trimmed the public reads at Q25 with fastp, ran MiXCR and retained productive beta chains. One record per CDR3 amino acid sequence lists the most common genes and DNA. This sample holds 540,000 or so distinct CDR3 sequences; 23% were observed only once. 11% to 15% of the sample is in the top ten clones.

The sample in question was PBMCs, mostly from graft donor cells, obtained 360 days after TCRalphabeta/CD19-depleted stem cell transplant. Receptor source: a boy in the first two years of life who had a stem cell transplant for acute myeloid leukemia, so the T cells may come from the graft donor.

The rearrangement joins TRBV20-1 to TRBJ2-7; a possible D gene is TRBD1 (6 bases). The CDR3 consists of 14 residues. The V end lost 3 bases, the J end lost 4 bases, and 16 bases lay between the germline ends. Per the germline V gene, CDR1 is DFQATT and CDR2 is SNEGSKA (reference sequence). The CDR3 protein is CSASVQGVGYEQYF. In nucleotides, the CDR3 is TGCAGTGCTAGCGTACAGGGTGTGGGATACGAGCAGTACTTC.

V gene TRBV12-3 or TRBV12-4 combines with J gene TRBJ2-5; D could derive from TRBD1 or TRBD2 (5 bases each). The CDR3 loop spans 13 amino acids. Trimming shortened V by 7 bases and J by 2 bases, and 11 bases separated the two germline ends. This CDR3 reads CASTPRGQETQYF. CDR3 coding DNA: TGTGCCAGCACTCCGAGGGGTCAAGAGACCCAGTACTTC.

A few counts support this clonotype. The chain carries TRBV12-3 or TRBV12-4 and TRBJ1-2; D is unclear. There are 14 residues in the CDR3. V gave up 7 bases and J gave up 2 bases, with 14 bases separating them. DNA of the CDR3: TGTGCCAGCACCTCACCCCAGGACAACTATGGCTACACCTTC. It is translated as CASTSPQDNYGYTF.

There are many counts of this clonotype. The chain uses TRBV4-1 and TRBJ2-5; 7 nucleotides align to TRBD1. J lost 7 bases, V lost 0 bases, and 5 bases had no gene match. Germline CDR1 MGHRA, CDR2 YSYEKL. The CDR3 consists of 14 residues. CDR3 region: CASSQEEGARTQYF. CDR3 bases: TGCGCCAGCAGCCAAGAAGAGGGGGCAAGGACCCAGTACTTC.

The rearrangement joins TRBV2 to TRBJ1-1; the D gene is possibly TRBD1 (5 bases). This CDR3 is built from 12 residues. V was trimmed by 6 bases and J by 3 bases, leaving 8 bases between them. In germline, CDR1 is SNHLY, CDR2 FYNNEI. CDR3 residues: CASREGYTEAFF. CDR3 coding DNA: TGTGCCAGCAGAGAGGGGTACACTGAAGCTTTCTTT.

V gene TRBV6-1 combines with J gene TRBJ2-3, with D possibly TRBD2 on 6 matching bases. V was cut by 8 bases and J by 2 bases, with 20 bases left in between. Germline loops: CDR1 MNHNS, CDR2 SASEGT. This CDR3 is 16 amino acids long. CDR3 sequence (DNA): TGTGCCAGCCCAAAAATGGCCGCGGGGATCACAGATACGCAGTATTTT. This sequence encodes CASPKMAAGITDTQYF.

There are a few counts of this clonotype. The chain is built from TRBV7-9 and TRBJ2-1; 9 bases match TRBD1. The CDR3 consists of 16 residues. Per germline, CDR1 SEHNR and CDR2 FQNEAQ (reference sequence). With V trimmed by 4 bases and J by 6 bases, 10 bases remained unmatched. The CDR3 protein is CASSSTGGSDFNEQFF. The CDR3, as DNA: TGTGCCAGCAGCTCGACAGGGGGATCGGACTTCAATGAGCAGTTCTTC. The full variable domain, in which reference TRBV7-9 and TRBJ2-1 provide the parts outside the CDR3, is DTGVSQNPRHKITKRGQNVTFRCDPISEHNRLYWYRQTLGQGPEFLTYFQNEAQLEKSRLLSDRFSAERPKGSFSTLEIQRTEQGDSAMYLCASSSTGGSDFNEQFFGPGTRLTVL.

In DNA form, the CDR3 reads TGTGCCAGCAGTTACAACCGGAACTCCTACGAGCAGTACTTC. This encodes CASSYNRNSYEQYF. This chain connects TRBV6-5 to TRBJ2-7; D gene uncertain. Germline V gives CDR1 MNHEY, CDR2 SVGAGI. With 2 bases removed from V and 0 bases from J, the gap between germline ends came to 8 bases. This CDR3 contains 14 residues.

This clonotype was counted between two and nine times. V and J are TRBV6-5 and TRBJ2-7; TRBD1 or TRBD2 may be the D gene (6 bases each). The V and J ends lost 2 bases and 2 bases respectively, with 13 bases between them. The CDR3 is 15 residues long. CDR1 and CDR2 (germline): MNHEY, SVGAGI. CDR3 protein: CASSYLGGPPYEQYF. DNA of the CDR3: TGTGCCAGCAGTTACCTCGGGGGCCCTCCCTACGAGCAGTACTTC.

This clonotype has more than one count but fewer than ten. The V and J genes are TRBV20-1 and TRBJ2-1, with D possibly called TRBD1 or TRBD2 (11 bases each). Germline assignment: CDR1 DFQATT and CDR2 SNEGSKA (reference sequence). CDR3 size: 18 residues. Trimming removed 6 bases from V and 9 bases from J, with 33 bases in between. The CDR3 is CSAPGTGGTLTSGVEQFF. Here the CDR3 DNA reads TGCAGTGCCCCCGGGACAGGGGGTACCCTGACTAGCGGGGTTGAGCAGTTCTTC.

This clonotype was observed a handful of times. V is TRBV20-1 and J is TRBJ1-6, with D unresolved. This CDR3 is built from 14 residues. In germline, CDR1 is DFQATT, CDR2 SNEGSKA (reference sequence). V lost 4 bases to trimming and J lost 4 bases, with 11 bases between them. The DNA of the CDR3 is TGCAGTGCTATTCTGGCTGGATATAATTCACCCCTCCACTTT. Translation gives CSAILAGYNSPLHF.

Only a few counts were recorded for this clonotype. The chain joins TRBV6-5 to TRBJ2-5; TRBD2 is a possible D gene (6 bases). The germline V and J ends were trimmed by 2 bases and 2 bases, with 15 bases remaining between them. The germline V gene has CDR1 MNHEY and CDR2 SVGAGI. This CDR3 contains 16 residues. The CDR3 sequence: CASSYPAGPGQETQYF. The DNA of the CDR3 is TGTGCCAGCAGTTACCCGGCGGGGCCTGGGCAAGAGACCCAGTACTTC.